The clone carrying this T cell receptor (beta chain) was counted many times. Antigen specificity is unknown. The V gene's germline CDR1 is SGHRS and CDR2 YFSETQ. This CDR3 has 13 residues. V was shortened by 0 bases and J by 10 bases, with 8 bases between the two germline ends. The data are from a study of early T cells in non-severe SARS-CoV-2 infection. Across the study: The sequenced material was bulk RNA from unsorted whole blood, and its chains were unpaired. Findings and caveats of the study: Matches to VDJdb favored anti-spike CD8 responses and missed private and CD4 specificities.

Attachment of unique molecular identifiers to individual cDNA molecules was performed. Via MiXCR, TCRdb re-called the 5' RACE reads, giving one row per CDR3 protein. This table holds approximately 69,000 distinct CDR3 sequences, approximately 10% found once. The material sequenced was whole blood, taken at baseline. This sequence was found in an adult who was a healthcare worker with PCR-confirmed SARS-CoV-2 infection or an uninfected control (not recorded which). This sequence joins TRBV5-1 and TRBJ1-6, with no clear D. The CDR3 nucleotides read TGCGCCAGCAGCTTGGATGCGGGATCACCCCTCCACTTT. It translates to CASSLDAGSPLHF.